This entry is about one T cell receptor beta chain. These data belong to a study of metastatic and nonmetastatic thyroid tumors. TCRdb reanalyzed the PCR reads with MiXCR. The table has 30,000 to 35,000 clones, about 21% seen once; the top ten hold 3% to 3.5%. Per germline, CDR1 KGHSH and CDR2 LQKENI. This CDR3 is built from 12 residues. The V end was cut by 3 bases, the J end by 1 base, with 3 bases between. Treatment of any kind had been given to no patient before thyroid surgery. The TCR comes from a male donor with papillary thyroid cancer or a benign thyroid nodule (not recorded which). Some clones in this sample may be carry-over from other donors' samples. The rearrangement uses TRBV18 and TRBJ2-5; D is undetermined. Sequencing input: tumor tissue. The CDR3 is CASSPGQETQYF. The CDR3 DNA reads as TGTGCCAGCTCACCGGGCCAAGAGACCCAGTACTTC.